These 4 T cell receptor beta chains originate from one sample sequenced in a study of CD8 T cells in Susac syndrome. After extraction with the RNeasy kit, about 0.45 to 1 ug of the RNA was reverse transcribed using random hexamers. TCRdb recomputed calls from the immunoSEQ multiplex PCR reads with MiXCR, one row per CDR3 protein. Of 130,000 or so distinct CDR3 sequences in the sample, around 86% were seen once. The sample comprised CD8+ T cells from PBMCs. The source of these receptors is a human donor with multiple sclerosis.

J is TRBJ2-7 and V is TRBV5-4; 10 nucleotides agree with TRBD1. The CDR3 loop spans 15 amino acids. Germline CDR1 reads SGHNT; CDR2 reads YYREEE (reference sequence). After removal of 5 bases from V and 2 bases from J, the junction contained 7 bases not matched to a gene. The CDR3 here is CASSSGTGAAYEQYF. CDR3 coding DNA: TGTGCCAGCAGTTCCGGGACAGGGGCTGCCTACGAGCAGTACTTC. Drawing the rest from reference TRBV5-4 and TRBJ2-7, the complete variable domain is ETGVTQSPTHLIKTRGQQVTLRCSSQSGHNTVSWYQQALGQGPQFIFQYYREEENGRGNFPPRFSGLQFPNYSSELNVNALELDDSALYLCASSSGTGAAYEQYFGPGTRLTVT.

The rearrangement links TRBV5-1 to TRBJ2-3; 8 bases map to TRBD2. CDR3 length: 16 residues. V shed 1 base and J 3 bases; nucleotides not matched to a gene: 7. Germline loops: CDR1 SGHRS, CDR2 YFSETQ. The CDR3 DNA reads as TGCGCCAGCAGCTTGAACCAGCGGGGGATAACAGATACGCAGTATTTT. Its translation: CASSLNQRGITDTQYF.

This clonotype was seen a few times. The chain employs TRBV6-2 or TRBV6-3 and TRBJ1-6, with D perhaps TRBD1 (5 bases). The CDR3 contains 16 residues. V was clipped by 0 bases and J by 10 bases, with 16 bases between them. Germline V CDR1 and CDR2: MNHEY, SVGEGT. In DNA, the CDR3 is TGTGCCAGCAGTTACTCGCAGCATCCAGGGATATCACCCCTCCACTTT. Amino acids: CASSYSQHPGISPLHF.

V usage is TRBV19 and J usage is TRBJ1-1, with D possibly matching TRBD1 (5 bases). This CDR3 spans 15 amino acids. Germline CDR1 is LNHDA and CDR2 is SQIVND (reference sequence). V lost 0 bases to trimming and J lost 6 bases, with 14 bases between them. CDR3 protein: CASSIDGFRGAEAFF. The CDR3, as DNA: TGTGCCAGTAGTATAGATGGGTTTCGGGGCGCTGAAGCTTTCTTT. Looking up the rest from reference TRBV19 and TRBJ1-1 gives the full variable domain: DGGITQSPKYLFRKEGQNVTLSCEQNLNHDAMYWYRQDPGQGLRLIYYSQIVNDFQKGDIAEGYSVSREKKESFPLTVTSAQKNPTAFYLCASSIDGFRGAEAFFGQGTRLTVV.